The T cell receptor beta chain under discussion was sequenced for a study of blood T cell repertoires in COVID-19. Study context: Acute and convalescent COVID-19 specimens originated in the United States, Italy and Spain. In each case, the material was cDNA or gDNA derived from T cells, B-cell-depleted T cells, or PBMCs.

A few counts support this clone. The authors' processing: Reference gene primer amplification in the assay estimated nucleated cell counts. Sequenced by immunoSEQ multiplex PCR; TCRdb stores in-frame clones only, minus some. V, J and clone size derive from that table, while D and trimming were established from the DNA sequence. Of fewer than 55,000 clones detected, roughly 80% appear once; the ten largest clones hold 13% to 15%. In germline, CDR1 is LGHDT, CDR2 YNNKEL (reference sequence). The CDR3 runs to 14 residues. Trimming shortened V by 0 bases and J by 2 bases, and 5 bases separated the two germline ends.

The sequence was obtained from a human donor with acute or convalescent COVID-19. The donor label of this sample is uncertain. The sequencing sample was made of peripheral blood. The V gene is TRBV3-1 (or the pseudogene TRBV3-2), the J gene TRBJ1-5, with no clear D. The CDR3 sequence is CASSQDTGNQPQHF. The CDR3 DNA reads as TGTGCCAGCAGCCAAGATACGGGCAATCAGCCCCAGCATTTT.